This TCR beta chain was sequenced during a study of beta chain features in type 1 diabetes. Study background: All samples together contributed 100 million to 120 million sorted cells for examination. Study-wide results and limits: Whether HLA type affects TCRB rearrangement stayed undetermined in the present work. Significant though moderate, a shortening of TCRB CDR3s appeared in all four CD4+ subsets of Type 1 diabetes patients. PCR may have favored shorter templates equally in patients and controls.

This clone showed up just a few times. Its antigen is as yet unknown. The whole isolated RNA underwent reverse transcription, so sequencing captured expressed TCRB transcripts. Generated by immunoSEQ multiplex PCR, the TCRdb table keeps only in-frame clones and is missing some. This sample carries about 650,000 clones, about an eighth of them seen once, and the ten largest clones take around 0.12%. With 7 bases clipped from V and 4 bases from J, the junction kept 5 bases outside the gene matches. This CDR3 has 12 residues. Germline CDR1 reads SQVTM; CDR2 reads ANQGSEA. Based on CD45RO/CCR7/CD25/CD127/CD95/CD27, CD4+ regulatory, stem cell-like memory, naive and central memory cells were sorted.

The V gene is TRBV29-1, the J gene TRBJ2-5, with TRBD1 identical over 8 bases. This sequence was found in a man younger than 40 with type 1 diabetes. The sequenced sample consisted of naive CD4+ T cells from blood. The CDR3 here is CSAHRGTETQYF. Here the CDR3 DNA reads TGCAGCGCCCACAGGGGGACAGAGACCCAGTACTTC.